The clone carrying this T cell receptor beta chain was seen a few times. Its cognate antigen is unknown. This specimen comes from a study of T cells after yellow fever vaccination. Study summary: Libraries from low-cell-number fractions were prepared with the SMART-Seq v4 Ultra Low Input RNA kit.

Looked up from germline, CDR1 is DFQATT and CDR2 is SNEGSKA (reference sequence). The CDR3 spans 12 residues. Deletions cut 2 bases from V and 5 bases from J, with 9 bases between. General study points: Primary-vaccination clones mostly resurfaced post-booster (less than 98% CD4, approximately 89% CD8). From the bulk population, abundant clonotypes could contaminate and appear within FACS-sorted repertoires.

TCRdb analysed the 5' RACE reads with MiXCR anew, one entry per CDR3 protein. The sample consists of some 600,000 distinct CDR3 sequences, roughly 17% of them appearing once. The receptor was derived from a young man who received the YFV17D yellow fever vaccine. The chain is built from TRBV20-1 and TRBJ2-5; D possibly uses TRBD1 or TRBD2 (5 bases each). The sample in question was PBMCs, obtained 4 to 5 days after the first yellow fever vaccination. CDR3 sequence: CSARLGTETQYF. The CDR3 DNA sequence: TGCAGTGCTAGACTAGGGACGGAGACCCAGTACTTC.